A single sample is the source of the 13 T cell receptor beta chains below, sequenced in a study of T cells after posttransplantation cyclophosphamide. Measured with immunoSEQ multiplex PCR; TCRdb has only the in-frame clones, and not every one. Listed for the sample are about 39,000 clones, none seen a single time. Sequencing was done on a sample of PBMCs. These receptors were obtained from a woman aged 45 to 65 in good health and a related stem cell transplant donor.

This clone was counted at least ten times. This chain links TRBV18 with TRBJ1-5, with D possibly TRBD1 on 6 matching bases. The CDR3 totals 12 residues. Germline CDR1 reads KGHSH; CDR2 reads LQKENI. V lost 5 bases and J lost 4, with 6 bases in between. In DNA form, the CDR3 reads TGTGCCAGCTCAGACAGGAATCAGCCCCAGCATTTT. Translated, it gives CASSDRNQPQHF.

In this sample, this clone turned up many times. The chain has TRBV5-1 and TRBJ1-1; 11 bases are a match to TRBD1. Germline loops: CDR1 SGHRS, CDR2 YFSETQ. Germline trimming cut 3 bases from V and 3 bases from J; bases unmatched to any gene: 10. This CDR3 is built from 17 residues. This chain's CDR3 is CASSSATLDRGHTEAFF. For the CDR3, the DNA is TGCGCCAGCAGCTCCGCGACCTTGGACAGGGGGCACACTGAAGCTTTCTTT.

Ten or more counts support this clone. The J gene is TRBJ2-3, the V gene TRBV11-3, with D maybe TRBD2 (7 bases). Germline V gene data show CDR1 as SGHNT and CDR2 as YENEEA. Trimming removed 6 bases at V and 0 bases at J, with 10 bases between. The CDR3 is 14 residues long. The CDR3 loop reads CASSRGGSTDTQYF. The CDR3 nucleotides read TGTGCCAGCAGTCGCGGGGGCAGCACAGATACGCAGTATTTT.

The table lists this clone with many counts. In DNA form, the CDR3 reads TGTGCCACCAGCAGATCACGGGACAGGGGGTTCTCTGGCACTGAAGCTTTCTTT. As protein: CATSRSRDRGFSGTEAFF. The J gene is TRBJ1-1, the V gene TRBV15, with TRBD1 matching over 11 bases. Germline loops: CDR1 LNHNV, CDR2 YYDKDF (reference sequence). Losses at the gene ends were 2 bases for V and 4 bases for J; bases not matched to a gene: 12. The CDR3 covers 18 residues. The full variable domain, completed using reference TRBV15 and TRBJ1-1, is DAMVIQNPRYQVTQFGKPVTLSCSQTLNHNVMYWYQQKSSQAPKLLFHYYDKDFNNEADTPDNFQSRRPNTSFCFLDIRSPGLGDTAMYLCATSRSRDRGFSGTEAFFGQGTRLTVV.

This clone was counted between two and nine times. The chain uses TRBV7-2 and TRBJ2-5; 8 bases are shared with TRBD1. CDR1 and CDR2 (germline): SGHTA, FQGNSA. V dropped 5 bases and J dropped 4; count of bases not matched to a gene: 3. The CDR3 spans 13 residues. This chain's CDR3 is CASSLGQGETQYF. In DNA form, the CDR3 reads TGTGCCAGCAGCCTCGGACAGGGAGAGACCCAGTACTTC.

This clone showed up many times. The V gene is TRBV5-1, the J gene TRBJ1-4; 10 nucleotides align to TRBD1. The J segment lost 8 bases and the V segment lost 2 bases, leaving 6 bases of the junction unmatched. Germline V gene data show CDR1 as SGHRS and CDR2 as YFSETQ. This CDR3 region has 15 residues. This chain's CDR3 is CASSFGTGEWEKLFF. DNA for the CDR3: TGCGCCAGCAGCTTTGGGACAGGGGAGTGGGAAAAACTGTTTTTT.

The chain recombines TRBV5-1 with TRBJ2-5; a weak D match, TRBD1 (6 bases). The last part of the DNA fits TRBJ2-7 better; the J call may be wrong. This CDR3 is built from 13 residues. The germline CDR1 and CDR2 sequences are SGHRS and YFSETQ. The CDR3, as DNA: TGCGCCAGCAGCGTTGGGACACCCTACGAGCAGTACTTC. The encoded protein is CASSVGTPYEQYF.

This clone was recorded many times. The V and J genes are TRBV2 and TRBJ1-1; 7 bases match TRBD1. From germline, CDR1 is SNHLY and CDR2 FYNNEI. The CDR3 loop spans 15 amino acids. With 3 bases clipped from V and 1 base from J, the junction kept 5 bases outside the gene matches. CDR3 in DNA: TGTGCCAGCAGTGAGGCGACAGGGTGGAACACTGAAGCTTTCTTT. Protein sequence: CASSEATGWNTEAFF.

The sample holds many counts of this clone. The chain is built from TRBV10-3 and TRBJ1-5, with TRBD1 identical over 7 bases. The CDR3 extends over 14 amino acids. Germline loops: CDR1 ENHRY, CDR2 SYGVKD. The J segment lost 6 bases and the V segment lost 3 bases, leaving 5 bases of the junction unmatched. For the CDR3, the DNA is TGTGCCATCAGTGAAACCCAGGGGGGTCAGCCCCAGCATTTT. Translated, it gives CAISETQGGQPQHF.

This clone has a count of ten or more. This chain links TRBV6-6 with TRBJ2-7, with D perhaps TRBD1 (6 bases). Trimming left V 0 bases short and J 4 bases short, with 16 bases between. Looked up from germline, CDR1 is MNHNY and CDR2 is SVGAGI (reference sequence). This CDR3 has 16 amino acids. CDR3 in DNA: TGTGCCAGCAGTTACTCGACAGGCGGGCGGGCGTACGAGCAGTACTTC. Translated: CASSYSTGGRAYEQYF.

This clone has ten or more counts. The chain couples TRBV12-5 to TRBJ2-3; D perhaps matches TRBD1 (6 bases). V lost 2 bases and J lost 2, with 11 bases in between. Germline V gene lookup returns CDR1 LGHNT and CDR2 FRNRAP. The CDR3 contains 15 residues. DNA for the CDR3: TGTGCTAGTGGTTTGTTGGGACATATCACAGATACGCAGTATTTT. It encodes CASGLLGHITDTQYF. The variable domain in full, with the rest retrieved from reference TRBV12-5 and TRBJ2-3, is DARVTQTPRHKVTEMGQEVTMRCQPILGHNTVFWYRQTMMQGLELLAYFRNRAPLDDSGMPKDRFSAEMPDATLATLKIQPSEPRDSAVYFCASGLLGHITDTQYFGPGTRLTVL.

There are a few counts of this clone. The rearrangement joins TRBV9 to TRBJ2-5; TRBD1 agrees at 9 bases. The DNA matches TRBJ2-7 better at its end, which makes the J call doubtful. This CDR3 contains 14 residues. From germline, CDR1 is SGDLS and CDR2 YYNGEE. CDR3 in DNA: TGTGCCAGCAGCGTAGAAGGACAGGGGTACGAGCAGTACTTC. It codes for CASSVEGQGYEQYF.

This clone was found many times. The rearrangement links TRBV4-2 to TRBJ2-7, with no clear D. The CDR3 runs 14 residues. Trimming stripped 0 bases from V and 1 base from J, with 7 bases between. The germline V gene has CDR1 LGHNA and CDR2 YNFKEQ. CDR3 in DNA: TGTGCCAGCAGCCAAGAGAGGCTATCCTACGAGCAGTACTTC. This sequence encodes CASSQERLSYEQYF.